This T cell receptor beta chain was documented in a study of blood T cells in healthy people across ages. With a J-beta primer mix and a sample-barcoded 5' primer, a second PCR ran about 7 to 11 cycles. Per sample, CDR3-containing paired-end reads numbered at least 2.5 million. TCRdb reprocessed the 5' RACE reads via MiXCR and lists one record per CDR3 protein. The sample lists about 1.4 million distinct CDR3 sequences; around 59% were seen once. Of note for this clonotype: What it binds is unknown.

Study-level points and caveats: Compared with aged donors, long-lived donors showed fewer expanded clones, suggesting selection. Measured against age, TCR beta diversity per million T cells decreased in a roughly linear manner.

Unmatched junction bases numbered 11, after V lost 2 bases and J lost 5 bases. Germline-derived CDR1 and CDR2 are MNHEY and SMNVEV (reference sequence). There are 16 residues in the CDR3. For every donor, a draw yielded ten milliliters of peripheral blood. The chain links TRBV27 to TRBJ2-5; TRBD1 matches at 7 bases. Material: blood. The source of this sequence is a man between 18 and 35 years old in good health. The CDR3 coding sequence is TGTGCCAGCAGTTTAAGCTGGACAGGTCCATGGGAGACCCAGTACTTC. Residues: CASSLSWTGPWETQYF.